Below, one T cell receptor beta chain is given with its context. The length of the CDR3 is 17 residues. V lost 5 bases, J lost 3 bases, and 14 bases stayed unmatched. Germline values: CDR1 MNHEY, CDR2 SMNVEV (reference sequence). The source of the sample is a study of cytomegalovirus exposure and HLA in healthy donors. Primers: 60 Vbeta forward and 13 Jbeta reverse. The protocol was immunoSEQ multiplex PCR, while the TCRdb copy is restricted to in-frame clones and leaves out a portion. Of 270,000 or so clones listed, around 90% were seen once; the top ten hold 1.7%. Input material: PBMCs. The receptor was isolated from a girl aged 2-15 years in good health and CMV-seronegative. This sequence joins TRBV27 and TRBJ2-7; 9 bases fit TRBD1. In nucleotides, the CDR3 is TGTGCCAGCAGTCCGTTAACCGGGACAGGGTTGATCTACGAGCAGTACTTC. Translating gives CASSPLTGTGLIYEQYF.